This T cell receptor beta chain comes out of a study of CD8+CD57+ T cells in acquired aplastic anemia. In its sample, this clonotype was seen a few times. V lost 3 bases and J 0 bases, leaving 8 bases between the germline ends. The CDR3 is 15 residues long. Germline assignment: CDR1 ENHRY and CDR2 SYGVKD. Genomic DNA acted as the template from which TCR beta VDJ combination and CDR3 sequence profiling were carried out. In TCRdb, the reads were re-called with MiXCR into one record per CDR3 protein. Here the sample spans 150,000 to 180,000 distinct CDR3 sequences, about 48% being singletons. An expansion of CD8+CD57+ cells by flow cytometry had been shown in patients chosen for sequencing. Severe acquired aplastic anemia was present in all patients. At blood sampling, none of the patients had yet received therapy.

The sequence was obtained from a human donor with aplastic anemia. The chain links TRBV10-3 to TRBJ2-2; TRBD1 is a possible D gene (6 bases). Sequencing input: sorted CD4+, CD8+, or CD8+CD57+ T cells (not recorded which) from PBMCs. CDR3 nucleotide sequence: TGTGCCATCAGTGACAGGGGATCGAACACCGGGGAGCTGTTTTTT. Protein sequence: CAISDRGSNTGELFF.